Given below is one T cell receptor beta chain in context. This sample is drawn from a study of T cell changes during pregnancy in multiple sclerosis. The CDR3 length is 16 residues. Per germline, CDR1 MGHRA and CDR2 YSYEKL. V was clipped by 0 bases and J by 2 bases; unmatched bases: 5. Libraries were prepared by immunoSEQ multiplex PCR; TCRdb keeps only in-frame clonotypes and omits some of them. The sample includes roughly 63,000 clones, 90% of them seen just once. This chain uses TRBV4-1 with TRBJ2-7; 9 positions agree with TRBD2. This clonotype was sampled from a female donor in good health, enrolled as a control in a pregnancy study. Sequenced here: peripheral blood, sampled in the second trimester of pregnancy. The CDR3 DNA follows: TGCGCCAGCAGCCAAGAACCTAGCGGGGATACCTACGAGCAGTACTTC. Its protein product is CASSQEPSGDTYEQYF.